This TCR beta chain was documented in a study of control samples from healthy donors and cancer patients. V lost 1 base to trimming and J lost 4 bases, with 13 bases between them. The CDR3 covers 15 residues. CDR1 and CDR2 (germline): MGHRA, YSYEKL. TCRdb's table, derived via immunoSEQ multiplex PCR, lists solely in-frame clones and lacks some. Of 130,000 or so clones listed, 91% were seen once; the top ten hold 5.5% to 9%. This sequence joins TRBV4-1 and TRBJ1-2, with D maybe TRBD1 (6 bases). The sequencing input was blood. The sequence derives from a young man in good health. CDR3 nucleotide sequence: TGCGCCAGCAGCCAAGCGGGCGGACAGTTCTATGGCTACACCTTC. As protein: CASSQAGGQFYGYTF.